The 25 T cell receptor beta chains reported below all come from one sample, sequenced in a study of T cell repertoires in cytomegalovirus infection. TCRdb redid the calling of the reads with MiXCR, one entry per CDR3 protein. Here the sample spans 76,000 or so distinct CDR3 sequences, around 3.5% being singletons. Sequencing was performed on PBMCs. The receptor source for this set is a human donor in good health (CMV status not recorded). Some clones in this sample may be carry-over from other donors' samples.

This clonotype has ten or more counts. The chain couples TRBV7-9 to TRBJ1-1; no firm D call. Deletions cut 5 bases from V and 6 bases from J, with 16 bases between. The CDR3 is made up of 14 amino acids. CDR1 SEHNR and CDR2 FQNEAQ come from the germline V gene (reference sequence). The CDR3 spells CASSQDQSQAEAFF. For the CDR3, the DNA is TGTGCCAGCAGCCAGGACCAGTCGCAAGCTGAAGCTTTCTTT.

This clonotype showed up many times. The J gene is TRBJ2-7, the V gene TRBV7-6; tentative D call: TRBD2 (6 bases). The CDR3 has 15 amino acids. The V end was cut by 8 bases, the J end by 5 bases, with 22 bases between. The germline V gene encodes CDR1 SGHVS and CDR2 FNYEAQ. In DNA, the CDR3 is TGTGCCAGCCAGCGTGGGATCGGGACTTCGAACGAGCAGTACTTC. Protein: CASQRGIGTSNEQYF.

There are many counts of this clonotype. The J gene is TRBJ1-5, the V gene TRBV28, with 8 bases lining up with TRBD1. The CDR3 runs to 14 residues. Trimming at V came to 4 bases and at J to 7 bases, leaving 6 bases not matched to a gene. Per the germline V gene, CDR1 is MDHEN and CDR2 is SYDVKM. CDR3 region: CASSSRQGRQPQHF. The CDR3, as DNA: TGTGCCAGCAGTTCTCGACAGGGGAGGCAGCCCCAGCATTTT. Using reference TRBV28 and TRBJ1-5 for the parts outside the CDR3, the full variable domain is DVKVTQSSRYLVKRTGEKVFLECVQDMDHENMFWYRQDPGLGLRLIYFSYDVKMKEKGDIPEGYSVSREKKERFSLILESASTNQTSMYLCASSSRQGRQPQHFGDGTRLSIL.

This clonotype was detected many times. The V and J genes are TRBV7-6 and TRBJ1-1; TRBD1 is a possible D gene (5 bases). Germline lookup yields CDR1 SGHVS and CDR2 FNYEAQ. This CDR3 region has 14 residues. V lost 1 base, J lost 7 bases, and 13 bases lay in between. The CDR3 region has the DNA TGTGCCAGCAGCTTAGGATCGCAGGGTATTGAAGCTTTCTTT. Its protein is CASSLGSQGIEAFF.

This clonotype was found many times. The chain recombines TRBV18 with TRBJ1-5, with D possibly TRBD1 on 5 matching bases. With 3 bases removed from V and 0 bases from J, the gap between germline ends came to 12 bases. The CDR3 length is 16 residues. Germline loops: CDR1 KGHSH, CDR2 LQKENI. The CDR3 is CASSPKTVNSNQPQHF. The CDR3 nucleotides are TGTGCCAGCTCACCTAAGACAGTAAATAGCAATCAGCCCCAGCATTTT.

This clonotype was recorded at least ten times. The chain recombines TRBV4-1 with TRBJ1-4; D is unresolved. The V gene's germline CDR1 is MGHRA and CDR2 YSYEKL. This CDR3 region has 12 residues. Trimming removed 1 base at V and 8 bases at J, with 5 bases between. The CDR3 protein is CASSQGGEKLFF. Here the CDR3 DNA reads TGCGCCAGCAGCCAAGGAGGGGAAAAACTGTTTTTT.

Many counts were recorded for this clonotype. J is TRBJ1-1 and V is TRBV12-3 or TRBV12-4; D is undetermined. V lost 3 bases and J 1 base, leaving 6 bases between the germline ends. The CDR3 has 13 residues. This CDR3 reads CASSFSPNTEAFF. CDR3 DNA: TGTGCCAGCAGTTTTAGCCCGAACACTGAAGCTTTCTTT.

This clonotype was counted ten times or more. The chain recombines TRBV11-2 with TRBJ2-5; the match to TRBD2 covers 11 bases. Unmatched junction bases numbered 5, after V lost 1 base and J lost 4 bases. Germline CDR1 reads SGHAT; CDR2 reads FQNNGV. This CDR3 has 16 residues. The CDR3 is CASSLGLAGTIETQYF. DNA of the CDR3: TGTGCCAGCAGCTTAGGACTAGCGGGAACCATAGAGACCCAGTACTTC.

At least ten counts were recorded for this clonotype. The V call is TRBV7-8, the J call TRBJ1-2, with 7 bases that match TRBD1. This CDR3 spans 15 amino acids. Per germline, CDR1 SGHVS and CDR2 FQNEAQ. V shed 1 base and J 3 bases; nucleotides not matched to a gene: 5. CDR3 sequence: CASSLGGGGYYGYTF. The CDR3 nucleotides read TGTGCCAGCAGCTTAGGGGGAGGGGGCTACTATGGCTACACCTTC.

This clonotype came up many times. The V gene is TRBV18, the J gene TRBJ1-2, with D perhaps TRBD1 (5 bases). The CDR3 covers 15 residues. Germline CDR1 and CDR2: KGHSH and LQKENI. Trimming took 1 base from V and 6 from J, leaving 15 bases between them. In nucleotides, the CDR3 is TGTGCCAGCTCACCACTGGACGGTGGGGGGAATGGCTACACCTTC. Amino acids: CASSPLDGGGNGYTF.

In this sample, this clonotype turned up many times. The genes are TRBV10-3 and TRBJ2-3; tentative D call: TRBD2 (6 bases). The CDR3 loop spans 12 amino acids. CDR1 and CDR2 (germline): ENHRY, SYGVKD. With 7 bases removed from V and 3 bases from J, the gap between germline ends came to 8 bases. The CDR3 DNA sequence: TGTGCCATCACGGCGGGAACAGATACGCAGTATTTT. Translating it yields CAITAGTDTQYF.

This clonotype was recorded many times. The V call is TRBV7-9, the J call TRBJ1-1; D gene unclear. Trimming stripped 7 bases from V and 6 bases from J, with 15 bases between. Per the germline V gene, CDR1 is SEHNR and CDR2 is FQNEAQ (reference sequence). There are 13 residues in the CDR3. The CDR3 loop is CASTLRETAEAFF. CDR3 in DNA: TGTGCCAGCACCCTACGCGAGACTGCTGAAGCTTTCTTT.

This clonotype was seen repeatedly, ten times or more. The chain recombines TRBV18 with TRBJ2-1; TRBD2 matches at 10 bases. CDR3 size: 14 residues. The J segment lost 9 bases and the V segment lost 5 bases, leaving 7 bases of the junction unmatched. Germline assignment: CDR1 KGHSH and CDR2 LQKENI. The CDR3 loop is CASSLASGGSEQFF. CDR3 bases: TGTGCCAGCTCATTGGCTAGCGGGGGCTCTGAGCAGTTCTTC.

This clonotype has a count of ten or more. The rearrangement joins TRBV5-6 to TRBJ1-1; 8 nucleotides agree with TRBD1. The germline V gene encodes CDR1 SGHDT and CDR2 YYEEEE. V gave up 4 bases and J gave up 1 base; unmatched junction bases: 3. The CDR3 loop spans 14 amino acids. DNA of the CDR3: TGTGCCAGCAGCGCACAGGGGGGGAACACTGAAGCTTTCTTT. This codes for CASSAQGGNTEAFF.

This clonotype has ten or more counts. V usage is TRBV12-3 or TRBV12-4 and J usage is TRBJ2-2; 10 bases line up with TRBD1. This CDR3 has 19 residues. V lost 1 base and J lost 3; bases outside the gene matches: 11. The chain's CDR3 is CASSLDGTGAFLDTGELFF. As DNA, the CDR3 is TGTGCCAGCAGTTTAGACGGGACAGGGGCATTCTTGGACACCGGGGAGCTGTTTTTT.

This clonotype was found many times. CDR3 nucleotides: TGTGCCAGCGAGGGGGGGAATCAGCCCCAGCATTTT. Translating it yields CASEGGNQPQHF. The chain links TRBV28 to TRBJ1-5; D is possibly TRBD1 (6 bases). The CDR3 extends over 12 amino acids. V lost 8 bases and J lost 4, with 9 bases in between. Looked up from germline, CDR1 is MDHEN and CDR2 is SYDVKM. The variable domain in full, completed from reference TRBV28 and TRBJ1-5, reads DVKVTQSSRYLVKRTGEKVFLECVQDMDHENMFWYRQDPGLGLRLIYFSYDVKMKEKGDIPEGYSVSREKKERFSLILESASTNQTSMYLCASEGGNQPQHFGDGTRLSIL.

The sample holds many counts of this clonotype. V is TRBV10-3 and J is TRBJ1-5, with a possible D match to TRBD1 (5 bases). Germline CDR1 ENHRY, CDR2 SYGVKD. This CDR3 contains 14 residues. Trimming took off 10 bases at V and 6 bases at J, with 19 bases between the two ends. CDR3 coding DNA: TGTGCCAGTGGGGGGTCAGATACGGGTCAGCCCCAGCATTTT. It is translated as CASGGSDTGQPQHF.

The sample holds many counts of this clonotype. This chain joins TRBV15 and TRBJ1-1, with unresolved D. The germline V and J ends were trimmed by 0 bases and 1 base, with 9 bases remaining between them. Germline values: CDR1 LNHNV, CDR2 YYDKDF (reference sequence). The length of the CDR3 is 15 residues. The CDR3 spells CATSRDLTKNTEAFF. The CDR3 DNA reads as TGTGCCACCAGCAGAGATCTTACAAAGAACACTGAAGCTTTCTTT.

This clonotype occurred many times. CDR3 in DNA: TGTGCCAGCAGTCCCCGGAGGGGGATCCCAAATTCGCCCCAGCATTTT. It encodes CASSPRRGIPNSPQHF. The J gene is TRBJ1-5, the V gene TRBV27; D may be TRBD1 (6 bases). Germline V gives CDR1 MNHEY, CDR2 SMNVEV (reference sequence). Between the trimmed V and J ends, which lost 5 bases and 9 bases, there was a span of 23 bases. The CDR3 is 16 residues long.

This clonotype was seen ten or more times. The chain has TRBV10-3 and TRBJ2-1; D is possibly TRBD2 (6 bases). The length of the CDR3 is 12 residues. Germline V gene data show CDR1 as ENHRY and CDR2 as SYGVKD. The V end lost 10 bases, the J end lost 6 bases, and 13 bases lay between the germline ends. The chain's CDR3 is CASAAGGNEQFF. CDR3 DNA: TGTGCCAGCGCAGCCGGGGGCAATGAGCAGTTCTTC.

This clonotype has at least ten counts. The rearrangement links TRBV3-1 to TRBJ2-3, with no clear D. This CDR3 has 13 residues. The V end lost 1 base, the J end lost 3 bases, and 5 bases lay between the germline ends. Germline V gene sequence: CDR1 LGHDT, CDR2 YNNKEL (reference sequence). CDR3 in amino acids: CASSQGVTDTQYF. In DNA form, the CDR3 reads TGTGCCAGCAGCCAAGGGGTGACAGATACGCAGTATTTT.

This clonotype has ten or more counts. The V call is TRBV6-5, the J call TRBJ1-6, with unresolved D. Per the germline V gene, CDR1 is MNHEY and CDR2 is SVGAGI. Trimming pared 2 bases from V and 3 bases from J, leaving 11 bases between. The CDR3 is made up of 16 amino acids. CDR3 in amino acids: CASSYTEGFYNSPLHF. Here the CDR3 DNA reads TGTGCCAGCAGTTACACTGAGGGTTTCTATAATTCACCCCTCCACTTT.

This clonotype was seen at least ten times. The chain is built from TRBV6-2 or TRBV6-3 and TRBJ2-3, with D perhaps matching TRBD2 (5 bases). Deletions cut 8 bases from V and 0 bases from J, with 12 bases between. This CDR3 has 14 amino acids. The V gene's germline CDR1 is MNHEY and CDR2 SVGEGT. DNA for the CDR3: TGTGCCAGCGGCCGGGGTTCTAGCACAGATACGCAGTATTTT. Amino acid sequence: CASGRGSSTDTQYF.

This clonotype has a count of ten or more. The rearrangement joins TRBV20-1 to TRBJ2-1; possibly TRBD2 for D (7 bases). Trimming stripped 3 bases from V and 15 bases from J, with 15 bases between. There are 11 residues in the CDR3. Germline CDR1 reads DFQATT; CDR2 reads SNEGSKA (reference sequence). For the CDR3, the DNA is TGCAGTGCTAGCCGGGCGGGGGCGGGGTTCTTC. This gives the protein CSASRAGAGFF.

This clonotype showed up many times. The chain is built from TRBV11-2 and TRBJ1-4; D is perhaps TRBD1 (5 bases). Trimming took off 5 bases at V and 6 bases at J, with 7 bases between the two ends. Germline V gene lookup returns CDR1 SGHAT and CDR2 FQNNGV. The CDR3 contains 12 residues. CDR3 nucleotides: TGTGCCAGCAGCCCGGGGGATGAAAAACTGTTTTTT. It encodes CASSPGDEKLFF.